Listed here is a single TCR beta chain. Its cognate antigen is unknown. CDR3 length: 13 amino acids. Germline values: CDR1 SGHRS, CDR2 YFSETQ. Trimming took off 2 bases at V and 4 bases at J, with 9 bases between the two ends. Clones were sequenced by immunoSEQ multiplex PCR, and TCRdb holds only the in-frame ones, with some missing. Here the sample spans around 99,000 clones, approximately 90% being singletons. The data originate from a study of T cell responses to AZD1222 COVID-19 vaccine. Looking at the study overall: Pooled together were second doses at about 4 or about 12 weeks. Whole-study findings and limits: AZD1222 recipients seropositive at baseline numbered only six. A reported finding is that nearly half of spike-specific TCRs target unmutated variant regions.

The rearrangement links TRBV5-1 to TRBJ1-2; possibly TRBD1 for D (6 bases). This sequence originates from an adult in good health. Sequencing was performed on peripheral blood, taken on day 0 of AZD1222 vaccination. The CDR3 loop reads CASSLGGTYGYTF. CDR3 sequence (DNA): TGCGCCAGCAGCTTAGGGGGGACCTATGGCTACACCTTC.